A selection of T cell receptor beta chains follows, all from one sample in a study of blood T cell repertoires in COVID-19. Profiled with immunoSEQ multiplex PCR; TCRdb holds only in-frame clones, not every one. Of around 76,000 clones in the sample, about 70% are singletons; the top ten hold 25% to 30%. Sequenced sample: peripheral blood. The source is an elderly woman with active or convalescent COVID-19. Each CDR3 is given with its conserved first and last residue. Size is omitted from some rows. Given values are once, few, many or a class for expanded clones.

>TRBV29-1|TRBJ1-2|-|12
CSVTMEGSGYTF
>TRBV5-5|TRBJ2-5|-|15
CASSPGGDSRETQYF
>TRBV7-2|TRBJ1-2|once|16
CASSPTGAGGVYGYTF
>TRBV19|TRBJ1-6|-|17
CASSIRRIGSYNSPLHF
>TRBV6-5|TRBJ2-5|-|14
CASRISGTQETQYF
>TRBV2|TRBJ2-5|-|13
CASTGRGGETQYF
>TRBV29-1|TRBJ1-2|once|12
CSGIQGTDGYTF
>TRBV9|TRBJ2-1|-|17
CASSVGTSGGFYNEQFF
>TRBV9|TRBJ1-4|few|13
CASSVDPEEKLFF
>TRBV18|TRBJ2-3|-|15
CASSETGSLTDTQYF
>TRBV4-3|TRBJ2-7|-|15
CASSQRAGGSYEQYF
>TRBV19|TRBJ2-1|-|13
CASSQGPGDEQFF
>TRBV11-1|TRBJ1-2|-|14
CASSSSGTNYGYTF
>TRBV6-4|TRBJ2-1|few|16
CASSDSFGQIYNEQFF
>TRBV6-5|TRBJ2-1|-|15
CASSTPGTGTDEQFF
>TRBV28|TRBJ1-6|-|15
CASRPRGSYNSPLHF
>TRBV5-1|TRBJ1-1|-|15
CASSLVGTGRAEAFF
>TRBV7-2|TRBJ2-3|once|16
CASSLVGTGGTDTQYF
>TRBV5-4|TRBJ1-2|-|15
CASSPGQGMDHGYTF
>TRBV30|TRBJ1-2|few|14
CAWSVSRGAGGYTF
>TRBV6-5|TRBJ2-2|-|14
CASSRTGGVGELFF
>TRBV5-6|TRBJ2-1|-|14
CASSLDSSYNEQFF
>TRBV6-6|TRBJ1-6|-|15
CASRDMTGQGSPLHF
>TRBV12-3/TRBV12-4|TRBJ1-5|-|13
CASSDRERQPQHF
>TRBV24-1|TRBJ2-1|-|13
CATSAHRGNEQFF
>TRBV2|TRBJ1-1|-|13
CASSLYRATEAFF
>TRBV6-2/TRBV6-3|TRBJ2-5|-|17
CASSYRAGTTDQETQYF
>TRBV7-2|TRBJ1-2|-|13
CASSSGQGNGYTF
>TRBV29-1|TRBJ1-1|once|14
CSVAQGAIGTEAFF
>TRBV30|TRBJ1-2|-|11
CAFQDTLGYTF
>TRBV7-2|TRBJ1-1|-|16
CASSLPGGGRVTEAFF
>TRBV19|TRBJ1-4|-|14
CASKGGTFYEKLFF
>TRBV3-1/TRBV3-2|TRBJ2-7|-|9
CASSPAFHF
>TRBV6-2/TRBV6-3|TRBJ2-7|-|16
CASSYPLAGDSYEQYF